The 16 T cell receptor beta chains below were found in one sample sequenced in a study of T cell changes during pregnancy in multiple sclerosis. Clones were sequenced by immunoSEQ multiplex PCR, and TCRdb holds only the in-frame ones, with some missing. The table includes around 96,000 clones, approximately 95% detected once. The source material was peripheral blood, sampled after pregnancy. The receptors were gathered from a female donor in good health, enrolled as a control in a pregnancy study.

The chain combines TRBV18 with TRBJ2-7, with D tentatively TRBD2 (6 bases). From germline, CDR1 is KGHSH and CDR2 LQKENI. V lost 5 bases and J lost 6, with 17 bases in between. The CDR3 covers 14 residues. As DNA, the CDR3 is TGTGCCAGCTCAACGTTAGCGGAAACTCTCGAGCAGTACTTC. It yields the protein CASSTLAETLEQYF.

This clone has just one count. This chain joins TRBV28 and TRBJ2-1, with D possibly matching TRBD2 (5 bases). This CDR3 has 15 amino acids. Germline CDR1 is MDHEN and CDR2 is SYDVKM. With 2 bases removed from V and 6 bases from J, the gap between germline ends came to 14 bases. CDR3 in DNA: TGTGCCAGCAGTTTAGCCCTAGCTCCTGGCAATGAGCAGTTCTTC. Protein: CASSLALAPGNEQFF.

The rearrangement joins TRBV10-1 to TRBJ1-5, with 7 nucleotides matching TRBD1. The CDR3 length is 18 residues. Germline CDR1 reads WNHNN; CDR2 reads SYGVQD (reference sequence). The trim removed 7 bases at V and 0 bases at J, leaving 15 bases unmatched. The CDR3 sequence is CASTIRRDSSYSNQPQHF. The CDR3 DNA follows: TGCGCCAGCACCATACGCCGGGACAGTTCCTATAGCAATCAGCCCCAGCATTTT.

The chain uses TRBV7-9 and TRBJ2-5; 9 bases map to TRBD2. CDR3 length: 15 residues. With 4 bases clipped from V and 4 bases from J, the junction kept 7 bases outside the gene matches. The germline CDR1 and CDR2 sequences are SEHNR and FQNEAQ (reference sequence). The CDR3 sequence: CASSSGAGGGETQYF. CDR3 DNA sequence: TGTGCCAGCAGCTCCGGAGCGGGAGGTGGAGAGACCCAGTACTTC.

The chain carries TRBV6-5 and TRBJ2-4; TRBD2 aligns across 9 bases. Germline loops: CDR1 MNHEY, CDR2 SVGAGI. V trimming: 2 bases; J trimming: 6 bases; junction bases outside the gene matches: 8. The CDR3 extends over 16 amino acids. This chain's CDR3 is CASSYVAGGRGNIQYF. Here the CDR3 DNA reads TGTGCCAGCAGTTACGTGGCGGGGGGGAGGGGAAACATTCAGTACTTC.

The chain couples TRBV6-1 to TRBJ2-1, with TRBD2 as a possible D gene (5 bases). V lost 2 bases to trimming and J lost 4 bases, with 15 bases between them. Germline-derived CDR1 and CDR2 are MNHNS and SASEGT. The CDR3 runs 16 residues. CDR3 bases: TGTGCCAGCAGTGAACCTCCGGGAATACCTTACAATGAGCAGTTCTTC. The encoded protein is CASSEPPGIPYNEQFF.

This chain connects TRBV18 to TRBJ1-1, with D maybe TRBD1 (6 bases). The CDR3 has 13 residues. The V end was cut by 6 bases, the J end by 2 bases, with 10 bases between. Germline CDR1 KGHSH, CDR2 LQKENI. The CDR3 spells CASSYRDNTEAFF. The CDR3 coding sequence is TGTGCCAGCTCGTACAGGGATAACACTGAAGCTTTCTTT.

CDR3 sequence reads: CASSYSQGRTYEQYF. The CDR3 bases are TGTGCCAGCAGTTACTCACAGGGCAGAACCTACGAGCAGTACTTC. This chain uses TRBV6-5 with TRBJ2-5, with a weak D call TRBD1 (6 bases). The J call may be mistaken, given a closer DNA end match to TRBJ2-7. The CDR3 totals 15 residues. The germline gives CDR1 MNHEY, CDR2 SVGAGI.

V is TRBV7-9 and J is TRBJ2-7; 9 bases align to TRBD1. The CDR3 extends over 15 amino acids. With 1 base clipped from V and 3 bases from J, the junction kept 4 bases outside the gene matches. Germline V gives CDR1 SEHNR, CDR2 FQNEAQ (reference sequence). The CDR3 loop reads CASSLVTGGIYEQYF. CDR3 nucleotide sequence: TGTGCCAGCAGCTTAGTGACAGGGGGAATCTACGAGCAGTACTTC.

The V gene is TRBV7-9, the J gene TRBJ2-2; 10 positions match TRBD2. From germline, CDR1 is SEHNR and CDR2 FQNEAQ (reference sequence). CDR3 length: 18 amino acids. Unmatched junction bases numbered 9, after V lost 5 bases and J lost 0 bases. CDR3 loop: CASSRRTSGDSNTGELFF. CDR3 DNA sequence: TGTGCCAGCAGCCGACGGACTAGCGGAGACTCGAACACCGGGGAGCTGTTTTTT.

This sequence joins TRBV30 and TRBJ1-2; the match to TRBD1 covers 9 bases. CDR1 GTSNPN and CDR2 SVGIG come from the germline V gene (reference sequence). Germline trimming cut 0 bases from V and 3 bases from J; bases unmatched to any gene: 8. CDR3 size: 16 residues. The CDR3 spells CAWSVPPTGGDYGYTF. The CDR3 DNA sequence: TGTGCCTGGAGTGTACCCCCGACAGGGGGGGACTATGGCTACACCTTC. Full variable domain (rest looked up from reference TRBV30 and TRBJ1-2): SQTIHQWPATLVQPVGSPLSLECTVEGTSNPNLYWYRQAAGRGLQLLFYSVGIGQISSEVPQNLSASRPQDRQFILSSKKLLLSDSGFYLCAWSVPPTGGDYGYTFGSGTRLTVV.

The chain uses TRBV6-5 and TRBJ2-1; 11 bases agree with TRBD1. The J segment lost 7 bases and the V segment lost 5 bases, leaving 4 bases of the junction unmatched. The CDR3 covers 14 residues. The germline gives CDR1 MNHEY, CDR2 SVGAGI. For the CDR3, the DNA is TGTGCCAGCAGTCGAGGACAGGGGGCAAATGAGCAGTTCTTC. It encodes CASSRGQGANEQFF.

This clone was counted once. This chain connects TRBV5-8 to TRBJ1-5; 9 bases line up with TRBD1. After removal of 3 bases from V and 6 bases from J, the junction contained 7 bases not matched to a gene. Germline CDR1 is SGHTS and CDR2 is YDEGEE. The CDR3 totals 15 residues. The chain's CDR3 is CASSSGQGLIQPQHF. CDR3 DNA sequence: TGTGCCAGCAGCTCGGGACAGGGTTTAATTCAGCCCCAGCATTTT.

The chain has TRBV29-1 and TRBJ1-1; TRBD1 matches at 7 bases. The V gene end was trimmed by 7 bases and the J gene end by 1 base; junction bases not matched to a gene: 6. The CDR3 covers 13 residues. Per germline, CDR1 SQVTM and CDR2 ANQGSEA. CDR3 sequence: CSAVGQTNTEAFF. CDR3 nucleotides: TGCAGCGCAGTGGGACAGACGAACACTGAAGCTTTCTTT. Supplemented by reference TRBV29-1 and TRBJ1-1, the full variable domain reads SAVISQKPSRDICQRGTSLTIQCQVDSQVTMMFWYRQQPGQSLTLIATANQGSEATYESGFVIDKFPISRPNLTFSTLTVSNMSPEDSSIYLCSAVGQTNTEAFFGQGTRLTVV.

The chain employs TRBV4-2 and TRBJ1-2, with TRBD1 identical over 8 bases. This CDR3 contains 17 residues. V shed 1 base and J 2 bases; nucleotides not matched to a gene: 9. Germline V gene lookup returns CDR1 LGHNA and CDR2 YNFKEQ. CDR3 DNA sequence: TGTGCCAGCAGCCAAGTCGCCGGGACAGGAGTCAACTATGGCTACACCTTC. Its protein product is CASSQVAGTGVNYGYTF.

The gene calls are TRBV2 and TRBJ1-3; possibly TRBD1 for D (5 bases). V was trimmed by 7 bases and J by 1 base, leaving 11 bases between them. This CDR3 spans 14 amino acids. Germline CDR1 is SNHLY and CDR2 is FYNNEI. The CDR3 DNA reads TGTGCCAGCAAGGACGGGGGTTCTGGAAACACCATATATTTT. Protein product: CASKDGGSGNTIYF.